Each of the 21 T cell receptor beta chains below was sequenced from the same sample in a study of blood T cell repertoires in COVID-19. This table comes from immunoSEQ multiplex PCR, and its TCRdb copy is limited to in-frame clones, with some not included. The sample consists of around 260,000 clones, roughly 85% of them appearing once. Sequenced input: peripheral blood. Receptors originate from a woman between 50 and 59 years old who had recovered from COVID-19.

Concerning this clone: At the DNA level, this CDR3 is encoded by other sequences in the same sample as well. The chain couples TRBV27 to TRBJ2-7, with D possibly being TRBD2 (5 bases). This CDR3 spans 12 amino acids. V gave up 6 bases and J gave up 2 bases, with 8 bases separating them. Germline CDR1 reads MNHEY; CDR2 reads SMNVEV (reference sequence). Here the CDR3 reads CASSRDTYEQYF. The DNA of the CDR3 is TGTGCCAGCAGCCGGGATACCTACGAGCAGTACTTC.

The chain carries TRBV7-2 and TRBJ2-3; the match to TRBD2 covers 8 bases. The CDR3 covers 16 residues. Germline trimming cut 5 bases from V and 3 bases from J; bases unmatched to any gene: 10. The germline V gene has CDR1 SGHTA and CDR2 FQGNSA. CDR3 amino acids: CASSPRTSFHTDTQYF. CDR3 sequence (DNA): TGTGCCAGCAGCCCCAGGACTAGCTTTCATACAGATACGCAGTATTTT.

This clone was recorded only once. The rearrangement uses TRBV6-5 and TRBJ1-2, with a weak D call TRBD1 (5 bases). The CDR3 runs 14 residues. Germline V lookup: CDR1 MNHEY, CDR2 SVGAGI. V shed 0 bases and J shed 4 bases, with 9 bases lying between them. The CDR3 here is CASSYSGTVYGYTF. CDR3 bases: TGTGCCAGCAGTTACTCAGGGACTGTCTATGGCTACACCTTC.

This clone occurred once. V and J are TRBV23-1 and TRBJ2-7; 7 nucleotides align to TRBD1. TRBV23-1 is known as an ORF, though its function is uncertain. Germline trimming cut 4 bases from V and 7 bases from J; bases unmatched to any gene: 16. The CDR3 has 16 residues. CDR3 DNA: TGCGCCAGCAGTCCCTCCCGACAGGGACCGAGAGCGGAGCAGTACTTC. Protein product: CASSPSRQGPRAEQYF.

The rearrangement links TRBV28 to TRBJ1-2, with 7 bases identical to TRBD1. V lost 6 bases, J lost 0 bases, and 7 bases stayed unmatched. The V gene's germline CDR1 is MDHEN and CDR2 SYDVKM. The CDR3 totals 15 residues. The CDR3 region is CASRPKRGPNYGYTF. CDR3 in DNA: TGTGCCAGCAGGCCCAAAAGGGGGCCTAACTATGGCTACACCTTC.

The chain uses TRBV21-1 and TRBJ2-1; the table calls TRBD2, which could not be checked here. TRBV21-1 is a pseudogene segment. The CDR3 is 19 amino acids. The CDR3 region is CASTPRTSGGASSYNEQFF. The CDR3 DNA sequence: TGTGCCAGCACCCCTAGGACTAGCGGGGGGGCCAGCTCCTACAATGAGCAGTTCTTC.

The J gene is TRBJ2-1, the V gene TRBV10-3, with 7 bases fitting TRBD2. The CDR3 extends over 15 amino acids. V lost 3 bases, J lost 5 bases, and 7 bases stayed unmatched. Germline V CDR1 and CDR2: ENHRY, SYGVKD. The CDR3 sequence is CAISEPGGPNNEQFF. In DNA, the CDR3 is TGTGCCATCAGTGAACCGGGAGGACCGAACAATGAGCAGTTCTTC.

This clone was counted between two and nine times. The chain links TRBV27 to TRBJ1-6; 11 nucleotides align to TRBD1. The CDR3 runs to 15 residues. The germline V gene encodes CDR1 MNHEY and CDR2 SMNVEV (reference sequence). Unmatched junction bases numbered 5, after V lost 6 bases and J lost 7 bases. CDR3 loop: CASSWGQGGNSPLHF. Here the CDR3 DNA reads TGTGCCAGCAGCTGGGGACAGGGGGGAAATTCACCCCTCCACTTT.

This clone was picked up one time. The V call is TRBV7-2, the J call TRBJ2-1; D gene unclear. Per germline, CDR1 SGHTA and CDR2 FQGNSA. This CDR3 is built from 15 residues. Trimming shortened V by 2 bases and J by 0 bases, and 8 bases separated the two germline ends. The CDR3: CASSLNSNSYNEQFF. DNA of the CDR3: TGTGCCAGCAGCTTAAACTCGAACTCCTACAATGAGCAGTTCTTC. The full variable domain, in which reference TRBV7-2 and TRBJ2-1 provide the parts outside the CDR3, is GAGVSQSPSNKVTEKGKDVELRCDPISGHTALYWYRQSLGQGLEFLIYFQGNSAPDKSGLPSDRFSAERTGGSVSTLTIQRTQQEDSAVYLCASSLNSNSYNEQFFGPGTRLTVL.

In this sample, this clone turned up a few times. V and J are TRBV29-1 and TRBJ2-7; 10 nucleotides line up with TRBD2. The CDR3 extends over 15 amino acids. V was pared by 1 base and J by 3 bases, with 6 bases of the junction left unmatched. Per the germline V gene, CDR1 is SQVTM and CDR2 is ANQGSEA. CDR3 DNA sequence: TGCAGCGTTGAAGGTCGCACTAGCGGGGACTACGAGCAGTACTTC. It yields the protein CSVEGRTSGDYEQYF.

The chain recombines TRBV19 with TRBJ2-7, with TRBD1 matching over 7 bases. The CDR3 spans 16 residues. Germline values: CDR1 LNHDA, CDR2 SQIVND (reference sequence). The V and J ends lost 4 bases and 4 bases, in that order; junction bases with no gene match: 13. This CDR3 is CASSTRQGRIGYEQYF. For the CDR3, the DNA is TGTGCCAGTAGTACAAGACAGGGCCGGATAGGTTACGAGCAGTACTTC.

This clone was seen only a few times. The CDR3: CASSQQGATEAFF. DNA of the CDR3: TGTGCCAGCAGCCAACAGGGGGCGACTGAAGCTTTCTTT. V usage is TRBV3-1 (or the pseudogene TRBV3-2) and J usage is TRBJ1-1, with 8 bases identical to TRBD1. V trimming: 2 bases; J trimming: 5 bases; junction bases outside the gene matches: 1. This CDR3 has 13 amino acids. Looked up from germline, CDR1 is LGHDT and CDR2 is YNNKEL (reference sequence).

The gene calls are TRBV4-2 and TRBJ2-2; D gene unclear. This CDR3 has 16 amino acids. CDR1 LGHNA and CDR2 YNFKEQ come from the germline V gene. Trimming pared 0 bases from V and 2 bases from J, leaving 10 bases between. CDR3 DNA sequence: TGTGCCAGCAGCCAAGATCCGGGTCCAAACACCGGGGAGCTGTTTTTT. Protein: CASSQDPGPNTGELFF.

The CDR3: CASRGGKGNSPLHF. The CDR3 bases are TGTGCCAGCAGAGGCGGGAAAGGGAATTCACCCCTCCACTTT. V and J are TRBV21-1 and TRBJ1-6. TRBV21-1 represents a pseudogene. The CDR3 extends over 14 amino acids.

This clone was seen only once. The chain combines TRBV28 with TRBJ2-7; TRBD1 agrees at 10 bases. The J segment lost 6 bases and the V segment lost 4 bases, leaving 9 bases of the junction unmatched. Germline values: CDR1 MDHEN, CDR2 SYDVKM. The CDR3 has 15 residues. The CDR3 loop is CASSSGGQGRAEQYF. The CDR3 DNA follows: TGTGCCAGCAGTTCGGGGGGACAGGGGCGTGCCGAGCAGTACTTC.

The chain has TRBV7-9 and TRBJ2-7; 12 bases agree with TRBD1. Germline trimming cut 5 bases from V and 4 bases from J; bases unmatched to any gene: 6. Germline CDR1 SEHNR, CDR2 FQNEAQ (reference sequence). This CDR3 spans 15 amino acids. For the CDR3, the DNA is TGTGCCAGCAGCCCCCGGGACAGGGGGCCGTACGAGCAGTACTTC. The encoded protein is CASSPRDRGPYEQYF.

This chain connects TRBV7-2 to TRBJ2-5, with a weak D call TRBD2 (5 bases). The CDR3 spans 14 residues. The ends were cut back, 6 bases at V and 0 bases at J, with 11 bases in the middle. Germline CDR1 SGHTA, CDR2 FQGNSA. CDR3 amino acids: CASSTGSYQETQYF. CDR3 coding DNA: TGTGCCAGCAGTACGGGGAGCTACCAAGAGACCCAGTACTTC.

The chain couples TRBV3-1 (or the pseudogene TRBV3-2) to TRBJ2-4, with 9 nucleotides matching TRBD2. This CDR3 comprises 17 residues. Germline-derived CDR1 and CDR2 are LGHDT and YNNKEL (reference sequence). J was trimmed by 6 bases and V by 2 bases; bases with no gene match: 11. The CDR3 protein is CASSQLREGGEGNIQYF. The CDR3 region has the DNA TGTGCCAGCAGCCAATTGCGGGAGGGGGGAGAGGGAAACATTCAGTACTTC.

The V gene is TRBV18, the J gene TRBJ2-3; 10 nucleotides line up with TRBD2. J was trimmed by 4 bases and V by 4 bases; bases with no gene match: 5. CDR1 is KGHSH, CDR2 LQKENI, per germline. The CDR3 is 15 residues long. CDR3 protein: CASSLPSGSPDTQYF. CDR3 nucleotide sequence: TGTGCCAGCTCACTCCCTAGCGGGAGCCCAGATACGCAGTATTTT.

This rearrangement joins TRBV2 to TRBJ1-2; no definite D call. V lost 5 bases and J 6 bases, leaving 16 bases between the germline ends. Germline loops: CDR1 SNHLY, CDR2 FYNNEI. This CDR3 is 14 amino acids long. CDR3 protein: CASSYSRGRDGYTF. The CDR3 region has the DNA TGTGCCAGCAGTTATTCAAGAGGGAGGGATGGCTACACCTTC.

This chain uses TRBV5-4 with TRBJ2-7; 7 bases agree with TRBD1. The V gene's germline CDR1 is SGHNT and CDR2 YYREEE (reference sequence). This CDR3 spans 13 amino acids. V shed 5 bases and J 9 bases; nucleotides not matched to a gene: 11. CDR3 nucleotides: TGTGCCAGCAGGACCACAGGGGCCGGAGCGCAGTACTTC. It specifies CASRTTGAGAQYF.